This T cell receptor beta chain stems from a study of response to subunit inactivated influenza vaccine. Study results and caveats: A suggestion made by the authors is that each seasonal influenza vaccination recruits few new T cells.

One entry per CDR3 protein, called by TCRdb with MiXCR from the RT-PCR reads. This repertoire shows roughly 700,000 distinct CDR3 sequences, approximately 13% found once; its top ten account for less than 9%. There are a few counts of this clonotype. Its target is unknown. V lost 0 bases to trimming and J lost 3 bases; unmatched junction nucleotides: 3. The length of the CDR3 is 15 residues. Germline values: CDR1 MNHEY, CDR2 SVGAGI. This clonotype originated in a man between 50 and 59 years old who received an inactivated influenza vaccine. V is TRBV6-5 and J is TRBJ2-7; 9 nucleotides agree with TRBD2. The sample here was PBMCs from blood, taken less than 15 days before vaccination. CDR3 bases: TGTGCCAGCAGTTACTCGGTAGCGGGGGTCTACGAGCAGTACTTC. Its translation: CASSYSVAGVYEQYF.